A single sample gave rise to the 24 T cell receptor beta chains below, sequenced in a study of blood T cell repertoires in COVID-19. TCRdb's copy holds only in-frame clones and misses some; the assay was immunoSEQ multiplex PCR. The repertoire holds 200,000 to 250,000 clones, with around 82% as singletons. Sequencing input: peripheral blood. All receptors come from a human donor in a cohort sampled during active COVID-19.

The chain carries TRBV18 and TRBJ1-4, with 8 bases lining up with TRBD1. V trimming: 4 bases; J trimming: 4 bases; junction bases outside the gene matches: 5. Germline V gene lookup returns CDR1 KGHSH and CDR2 LQKENI. This CDR3 is 15 amino acids long. The CDR3 nucleotides read TGTGCCAGCTCACTCGGACAGGGACTTAATGAAAAACTGTTTTTT. Amino acids: CASSLGQGLNEKLFF.

This chain uses TRBV28 with TRBJ1-1; D is perhaps TRBD1 (5 bases). Trimming left V 10 bases short and J 5 bases short, with 14 bases between. The CDR3 consists of 12 residues. Germline CDR1 reads MDHEN; CDR2 reads SYDVKM. DNA for the CDR3: TGTGCCACCTCCGGGGGGGTGACTGAAGCTTTCTTT. Translating it yields CATSGGVTEAFF.

This clone was found a few times. The V call is TRBV6-4, the J call TRBJ2-2; 9 bases agree with TRBD2. CDR3 length equals 15 residues. With 4 bases clipped from V and 4 bases from J, the junction kept 4 bases outside the gene matches. Germline CDR1 and CDR2: MRHNA and SNTAGT. The CDR3, as DNA: TGTGCCAGCAGTGCCCTAGCGGGGACCACCGGGGAGCTGTTTTTT. This codes for CASSALAGTTGELFF.

V is TRBV28 and J is TRBJ1-4; TRBD1 agrees at 8 bases. Germline V gene lookup returns CDR1 MDHEN and CDR2 SYDVKM. Losses at the gene ends were 3 bases for V and 8 bases for J; bases not matched to a gene: 8. The CDR3 covers 15 residues. Written as DNA, the CDR3 is TGTGCCAGCAGTTTGAGTGGACAGGGCGAAGAAAAACTGTTTTTT. Amino acids: CASSLSGQGEEKLFF.

J is TRBJ2-7 and V is TRBV18; 12 bases match TRBD1. Trimming took 6 bases from V and 6 from J; bases not matched to a gene: 12. The CDR3 runs to 16 residues. Looked up from germline, CDR1 is KGHSH and CDR2 is LQKENI. CDR3 DNA: TGTGCCAGCTCCCCCGGGACAGGGGGCTTGGGGTCCGAGCAGTACTTC. Translation gives CASSPGTGGLGSEQYF.

This chain uses TRBV27 with TRBJ2-3, with unresolved D. Germline V gene lookup returns CDR1 MNHEY and CDR2 SMNVEV (reference sequence). The V end lost 5 bases, the J end lost 4 bases, and 7 bases lay between the germline ends. The CDR3 runs to 12 residues. The CDR3 DNA follows: TGTGCCAGCAGTCATCCCCCAGATACGCAGTATTTT. Its translation: CASSHPPDTQYF.

This chain connects TRBV29-1 to TRBJ2-2; TRBD2 matches at 12 bases. Per germline, CDR1 SQVTM and CDR2 ANQGSEA. The CDR3 spans 16 residues. Trimming removed 4 bases from V and 7 bases from J; junction bases left unmatched: 10. CDR3 region: CSVGPSGRASGGELFF. CDR3 sequence (DNA): TGCAGCGTTGGCCCTAGCGGGAGGGCCTCGGGCGGGGAGCTGTTTTTT.

This chain joins TRBV6-6 and TRBJ2-7, with 12 bases aligning to TRBD1. The J segment lost 4 bases and the V segment lost 5 bases, leaving 9 bases of the junction unmatched. Germline V gives CDR1 MNHNY, CDR2 SVGAGI (reference sequence). The CDR3 sequence is 16 residues long. The CDR3 sequence is CASSKPGQGASYEQYF. The CDR3 bases are TGTGCCAGCAGTAAACCGGGACAGGGGGCTTCTTACGAGCAGTACTTC.

The rearrangement joins TRBV6-4 to TRBJ2-3; TRBD1 matches 10 bases. V gave up 6 bases and J gave up 6 bases; unmatched junction bases: 3. There are 13 residues in the CDR3. Germline CDR1 MRHNA, CDR2 SNTAGT. CDR3 protein: CASRRQGADTQYF. CDR3 nucleotides: TGTGCCAGCAGAAGACAGGGGGCGGATACGCAGTATTTT.

CDR3 DNA: TGTGCCAGCAGTTATATTGGAGCGGGGGGACCGGAGGAGCAGTTCTTC. This sequence encodes CASSYIGAGGPEEQFF. The J gene is TRBJ2-1, the V gene TRBV6-5; 9 positions agree with TRBD2. In germline, CDR1 is MNHEY, CDR2 SVGAGI. V shed 3 bases and J 10 bases; nucleotides not matched to a gene: 13. This CDR3 region has 16 residues.

This chain joins TRBV27 and TRBJ2-3; possibly TRBD2 for D (7 bases). This CDR3 has 17 residues. V gave up 1 base and J gave up 5 bases, with 19 bases separating them. Germline CDR1 is MNHEY and CDR2 is SMNVEV (reference sequence). CDR3 DNA sequence: TGTGCCAGCAGTTTATTTTCGGGGGAGGGGGGTAAAGATACGCAGTATTTT. It specifies CASSLFSGEGGKDTQYF.

This chain connects TRBV28 to TRBJ2-6, with D perhaps matching TRBD2 (6 bases). The CDR3 runs to 15 residues. Germline V gene lookup returns CDR1 MDHEN and CDR2 SYDVKM. The V end was cut by 7 bases, the J end by 1 base, with 11 bases between. CDR3 bases: TGTGCCAGCACAGTTGGGAGGTCTGGGGCCAACGTCCTGACTTTC. Its translation is CASTVGRSGANVLTF.

CDR3 DNA sequence: TGTGCCATCCGCAGTGGCTCTGGGGCCAACGTCCTGACTTTC. Translated, it gives CAIRSGSGANVLTF. The chain combines TRBV7-2 with TRBJ2-6; unclear D gene. Trimming shortened V by 10 bases and J by 0 bases, and 10 bases separated the two germline ends. Germline values: CDR1 SGHTA, CDR2 FQGNSA. The CDR3 sequence is 14 residues long.

The rearrangement joins TRBV28 to TRBJ1-5, with unresolved D. Trimming left V 7 bases short and J 8 bases short, with 12 bases between. Germline CDR1 is MDHEN and CDR2 is SYDVKM. The CDR3 sequence is 12 residues long. CDR3 bases: TGTGCCAGCACCGCCGTCGGGGAGCCCCAGCATTTT. It specifies CASTAVGEPQHF.

This sequence joins TRBV28 and TRBJ2-3; 9 bases agree with TRBD1. From germline, CDR1 is MDHEN and CDR2 SYDVKM. The V and J ends lost 3 bases and 6 bases, in that order; junction bases with no gene match: 10. There are 16 residues in the CDR3. CDR3 loop: CASSFLGQGDSDTQYF. In nucleotides, the CDR3 is TGTGCCAGCAGTTTTTTGGGACAGGGTGATTCGGATACGCAGTATTTT.

The CDR3 reads CASSQSGYSYNEQFF. The CDR3 DNA follows: TGCGCCAGCAGCCAGTCCGGGTACTCCTACAATGAGCAGTTCTTC. The chain employs TRBV5-1 and TRBJ2-1; D gene uncertain. CDR1 is SGHRS, CDR2 YFSETQ, per germline. The CDR3 is made up of 15 amino acids. Trimming removed 4 bases from V and 0 bases from J, with 11 bases in between.

V gene TRBV5-1 combines with J gene TRBJ2-3; 8 bases map to TRBD2. The CDR3 has 15 residues. Trimming cost V 6 bases and J 0 bases; bases outside gene matches: 6. Germline V gives CDR1 SGHRS, CDR2 YFSETQ. This CDR3 reads CASTEIAGSTDTQYF. The CDR3 coding sequence is TGCGCCAGCACGGAGATAGCGGGGAGCACAGATACGCAGTATTTT.

This chain uses TRBV27 with TRBJ2-7; 14 bases are a match to TRBD2. V lost 6 bases, J lost 4 bases, and 8 bases stayed unmatched. The CDR3 is 16 amino acids. Germline V CDR1 and CDR2: MNHEY, SMNVEV (reference sequence). CDR3 in amino acids: CASSVLTSGRAYEQYF. The CDR3 bases are TGTGCCAGCAGCGTCCTGACTAGCGGGAGGGCGTACGAGCAGTACTTC.

This rearrangement joins TRBV10-3 to TRBJ1-4, with 9 positions matching TRBD1. The CDR3 consists of 13 residues. Losses at the gene ends were 11 bases for V and 6 bases for J; bases not matched to a gene: 7. In germline, CDR1 is ENHRY, CDR2 SYGVKD. This chain's CDR3 is CASRQGVDEKLFF. The CDR3 DNA reads as TGTGCCTCGCGACAGGGGGTGGATGAAAAACTGTTTTTT.

This clone is a singleton in its sample. The CDR3 DNA reads TGTGCCAGCAGTTCCACGACAGGGCCTTATGGCTACACCTTC. This codes for CASSSTTGPYGYTF. The chain employs TRBV6-5 and TRBJ1-2, with 7 bases identical to TRBD1. The ends lost 4 bases at V and 5 bases at J; junction bases unmatched: 7. This CDR3 is 14 amino acids long. Germline V gives CDR1 MNHEY, CDR2 SVGAGI.

The genes are TRBV18 and TRBJ1-2, with 9 bases that match TRBD1. The CDR3 is 15 amino acids. The germline CDR1 and CDR2 sequences are KGHSH and LQKENI. The V gene end was trimmed by 6 bases and the J gene end by 5 bases; junction bases not matched to a gene: 10. CDR3 residues: CASSHRGRQGYGYTF. In DNA form, the CDR3 reads TGTGCCAGCTCCCACAGGGGGCGACAAGGGTATGGCTACACCTTC.

This clone was recorded only once. This chain links TRBV30 with TRBJ2-3, with 11 nucleotides matching TRBD1. The germline V gene has CDR1 GTSNPN and CDR2 SVGIG (reference sequence). V trimming: 2 bases; J trimming: 1 base; junction bases outside the gene matches: 5. The CDR3 runs 16 residues. The CDR3 DNA reads TGTGCCTGGAGTCCCGGACAGGGGGCACGCACAGATACGCAGTATTTT. Its protein product is CAWSPGQGARTDTQYF.

This chain uses TRBV19 with TRBJ1-5; 8 bases agree with TRBD1. Looked up from germline, CDR1 is LNHDA and CDR2 is SQIVND (reference sequence). This CDR3 is built from 15 residues. The trim removed 5 bases at V and 6 bases at J, leaving 9 bases unmatched. The CDR3 here is CASSLQGADGQPQHF. The CDR3 nucleotides read TGTGCCAGTAGTCTCCAGGGGGCCGACGGTCAGCCCCAGCATTTT.

The J gene is TRBJ2-5, the V gene TRBV5-6; D perhaps matches TRBD2 (6 bases). Looked up from germline, CDR1 is SGHDT and CDR2 is YYEEEE. This CDR3 contains 15 residues. V was cut by 1 base and J by 4 bases, with 14 bases left in between. The CDR3: CASSLRAGRGETQYF. Written as DNA, the CDR3 is TGTGCCAGCAGCTTGAGGGCCGGGAGAGGAGAGACCCAGTACTTC. Full variable domain (missing parts from reference TRBV5-6 and TRBJ2-5): DAGVTQSPTHLIKTRGQQVTLRCSPKSGHDTVSWYQQALGQGPQFIFQYYEEEERQRGNFPDRFSGHQFPNYSSELNVNALLLGDSALYLCASSLRAGRGETQYFGPGTRLLVL.